This T cell receptor beta chain came from a study of cytomegalovirus exposure and HLA in healthy donors. Measured with immunoSEQ multiplex PCR; TCRdb has only the in-frame clones, and not every one. The data hold some 69,000 clones, with roughly 96% observed a single time. Per germline, CDR1 SGDLS and CDR2 YYNGEE. Between the trimmed V and J ends, which lost 1 base and 5 bases, there was a span of 4 bases. The CDR3 totals 12 residues. The TCR sequence derives from a man aged 18 to 29 in good health and CMV-seronegative. This chain joins TRBV9 and TRBJ2-1; no firm D call. Sequencing was performed on PBMCs. DNA of the CDR3: TGTGCCAGCAGCGTACCAGACAATGAGCAGTTCTTC. Protein: CASSVPDNEQFF. Full variable domain (remainder filled in from reference TRBV9 and TRBJ2-1): DSGVTQTPKHLITATGQRVTLRCSPRSGDLSVYWYQQSLDQGLQFLIQYYNGEERAKGNILERFSAQQFPDLHSELNLSSLELGDSALYFCASSVPDNEQFFGPGTRLTVL.